One and the same sample provided the 7 T cell receptor beta chains below, sequenced in a study of T cells in women clearing cervical HPV infection. TCRdb's table, derived via immunoSEQ multiplex PCR, lists solely in-frame clones and lacks some. The sample holds 35,000 to 45,000 clones. The sample consisted of blood buffy coat. These receptors were collected from a woman aged 18 to 69 with a cervical HPV16 infection that either progressed to CIN3+ or cleared (not recorded which).

Turning to this clone: The read comes to an end 3 residues before the CDR3 does, leaving the germline J gene to fill in the end. This rearrangement joins TRBV7-3 to TRBJ1-1; D is undetermined. The V end lost 3 bases, the J end lost 0 bases, and 5 bases lay between the germline ends. The CDR3 has 13 amino acids. The germline gives CDR1 SGHTA, CDR2 FQGTGA. The part of the CDR3 DNA that was read is TGTGCCAGCAGCTTCAACATGAACACTGAA. This translates into CASSFNMNTE. From start to end, the CDR3 is CASSFNMNTEAFF.

The sequenced part of the CDR3 DNA is TGCAGTGCTGGACCGGGACAGGAGACCTACGAG. This translates into CSAGPGQETYE. The complete CDR3 reads CSAGPGQETYEQYF. The chain uses TRBV20-1 and TRBJ2-7; 8 bases are shared with TRBD1. The observed sequence ends 3 residues before the CDR3 terminus, with the missing tail filled in from the germline J gene. The V gene's germline CDR1 is DFQATT and CDR2 SNEGSKA (reference sequence). The V segment lost 5 bases and the J segment 2 bases; nucleotides outside the gene matches: 8. The CDR3 runs to 14 residues.

For this clone: The read falls 3 residues short of the CDR3 end, and the missing part is taken from the germline J gene. The J gene is TRBJ1-1, the V gene TRBV5-6, with D unclear. The CDR3 has 14 amino acids. Germline loops: CDR1 SGHDT, CDR2 YYEEEE. V lost 1 base to trimming and J lost 5 bases, with 12 bases between them. The sequenced part of the CDR3 DNA is TGTGCCAGCAGCTTGTCGCCGGTGACAACTGAA. Translation: CASSLSPVTTE. The full CDR3 reads CASSLSPVTTEAFF.

Worth noting for this clone: Read sequence stops 3 residues before the CDR3 end, and the germline J gene provides the missing end. This chain links TRBV4-1 with TRBJ2-7, with TRBD1 as a possible D gene (7 bases). This CDR3 is 16 amino acids long. The V and J ends lost 2 bases and 4 bases respectively, with 18 bases between them. Germline CDR1 is MGHRA and CDR2 is YSYEKL. CDR3 region: CASSQWVGGGKYEQYF. The covered CDR3 bases are TGCGCCAGCAGCCAATGGGTAGGAGGGGGCAAGTACGAG.

CDR3 protein: CASSPGQGAGELFF. The CDR3 bases that were read are TGTGCCAGTAGTCCTGGACAGGGGGCCGGGGAG. This chain uses TRBV19 with TRBJ2-2; 10 bases fit TRBD1. The CDR3 end is not reached by the read, which stops 3 residues before it; the germline J gene fills it in. This CDR3 spans 14 amino acids. The trim removed 5 bases at V and 6 bases at J, leaving 3 bases unmatched. CDR1 is LNHDA and CDR2 is SQIVND in the germline V gene (reference sequence).

As concerns this clone: The CDR3 is cut off 3 residues early in the read; its end comes from the germline J gene. This chain links TRBV6-1 with TRBJ2-3; D ambiguous. CDR1 is MNHNS and CDR2 is SASEGT in the germline V gene. The CDR3 totals 12 residues. The CDR3 bases that were read are TGTGCCAGCAGTGCCGTCAAACAGCCG. Amino acid sequence: CASSAVKQP. The whole CDR3 protein is CASSAVKQPQYF.

Notes on this clone: The CDR3 goes on 3 residues after the read ends, and that part is filled in from the germline J gene. J is TRBJ2-7 and V is TRBV11-3; 10 positions agree with TRBD1. V shed 4 bases, J shed 5 bases, and the junction held 8 bases outside the gene matches. The CDR3 has 15 residues. CDR1 is SGHNT, CDR2 YENEEA, per germline. The CDR3 reads CASSSVGQGIHEQYF. The part of the CDR3 DNA that was read is TGTGCCAGCAGCTCAGTGGGACAGGGGATCCACGAG. Based on the CDR3 plus reference TRBV11-3 and TRBJ2-7, the full variable domain is EAGVVQSPRYKIIEKKQPVAFWCNPISGHNTLYWYLQNLGQGPELLIRYENEEAVDDSQLPKDRFSAERLKGVDSTLKIQPAELGDSAVYLCASSSVGQGIHEQYFGPGTRLTVT.